This is a list of T cell receptor beta chains from one sample in a study of T cell responses to AZD1222 COVID-19 vaccine. Using immunoSEQ multiplex PCR, the repertoire was profiled, and TCRdb retains in-frame clones only, with some absent. The table includes about 150,000 clones, 86% detected once. The specimen comprised peripheral blood, sampled on day 0 of MenACWY control vaccination. These receptors were taken from an adult in good health. Each CDR3 is given with its conserved first and last residue. The order of the fields is V gene, J gene, D gene, clone size, CDR3 protein, CDR3 DNA. The D gene is left open where the match is weak. Clone size, where shown, is once, few, many, or a class for clones that have expanded.

v_gene: TRBV7-9; j_gene: TRBJ2-7; d_gene: TRBD2; abundance: NA; CDR3aa: CASSPNGLAGTYEQYF; CDR3nt: TGTGCCAGCAGCCCGAACGGGCTAGCGGGAACCTACGAGCAGTACTTC
v_gene: TRBV4-2; j_gene: TRBJ2-7; d_gene: TRBD1; abundance: NA; CDR3aa: CASSSEPGQYSYEQYF; CDR3nt: TGTGCCAGCAGCTCCGAACCGGGACAGTATTCCTACGAGCAGTACTTC
v_gene: TRBV28; j_gene: TRBJ2-2; d_gene: NA; abundance: few; CDR3aa: CASSFRTVNTGELFF; CDR3nt: TGTGCCAGCAGTTTTAGAACCGTAAATACCGGGGAGCTGTTTTTT
v_gene: TRBV4-2; j_gene: TRBJ1-1; d_gene: TRBD1; abundance: NA; CDR3aa: CASSQPGQGNTEAFF; CDR3nt: TGTGCCAGCAGCCAACCCGGACAGGGGAATACTGAAGCTTTCTTT
v_gene: TRBV5-6; j_gene: TRBJ2-3; d_gene: TRBD1; abundance: NA; CDR3aa: CASSVIGQGTDTQYF; CDR3nt: TGTGCCAGCAGCGTCATCGGACAGGGCACAGATACGCAGTATTTT
v_gene: TRBV9; j_gene: TRBJ2-3; d_gene: TRBD2; abundance: NA; CDR3aa: CASSRGGDTQYF; CDR3nt: TGTGCCAGCAGCCGGGGGGGTGATACGCAGTATTTT
v_gene: TRBV7-8; j_gene: TRBJ1-1; d_gene: NA; abundance: few; CDR3aa: CASSGRWGNTEAFF; CDR3nt: TGTGCCAGCAGCGGACGTTGGGGGAACACTGAAGCTTTCTTT
v_gene: TRBV4-1; j_gene: TRBJ1-2; d_gene: TRBD1; abundance: NA; CDR3aa: CASSQVRWGDRFNYGYTF; CDR3nt: TGCGCCAGCAGCCAAGTTAGGTGGGGGGACAGATTTAACTATGGCTACACCTTC
v_gene: TRBV2; j_gene: TRBJ2-5; d_gene: TRBD2; abundance: NA; CDR3aa: CASSLGGGAGETQYF; CDR3nt: TGTGCCAGCAGTCTTGGCGGGGGGGCCGGAGAGACCCAGTACTTC
v_gene: TRBV24-1; j_gene: TRBJ2-5; d_gene: TRBD1; abundance: NA; CDR3aa: CATSDRSGGGETQYF; CDR3nt: TGTGCCACCAGTGATCGCTCAGGGGGTGGGGAGACCCAGTACTTC
v_gene: TRBV2; j_gene: TRBJ2-2; d_gene: NA; abundance: NA; CDR3aa: CASSGASETNTGELFF; CDR3nt: TGTGCCAGCAGCGGGGCTAGCGAAACGAACACCGGGGAGCTGTTTTTT
v_gene: TRBV7-8; j_gene: TRBJ2-5; d_gene: TRBD1; abundance: few; CDR3aa: CASSETTGLETQYF; CDR3nt: TGTGCCAGCAGCGAAACGACAGGGCTAGAGACCCAGTACTTC
v_gene: TRBV27; j_gene: TRBJ1-5; d_gene: NA; abundance: NA; CDR3aa: CASSFSGMRSNQPQHF; CDR3nt: TGTGCCAGCAGTTTTTCTGGGATGAGGAGCAATCAGCCCCAGCATTTT
v_gene: TRBV28; j_gene: TRBJ1-1; d_gene: TRBD1; abundance: NA; CDR3aa: CASSLPRGHNTEAFF; CDR3nt: TGTGCCAGCAGTTTACCCAGGGGGCATAACACTGAAGCTTTCTTT
v_gene: TRBV30; j_gene: TRBJ2-7; d_gene: NA; abundance: NA; CDR3aa: CAWSGPGGWEQYF; CDR3nt: TGTGCCTGGAGCGGGCCTGGCGGCTGGGAGCAGTACTTC
v_gene: TRBV7-8; j_gene: TRBJ1-5; d_gene: NA; abundance: NA; CDR3aa: CASSSGRVTSNQPQHF; CDR3nt: TGTGCCAGCAGCTCGGGCAGGGTAACCAGCAATCAGCCCCAGCATTTT
v_gene: TRBV11-2; j_gene: TRBJ1-2; d_gene: NA; abundance: NA; CDR3aa: CASRRGTAGYTF; CDR3nt: TGTGCCAGCAGGCGAGGGACGGCCGGCTACACCTTC
v_gene: TRBV27; j_gene: TRBJ1-1; d_gene: NA; abundance: NA; CDR3aa: CASSYGGNTEAFF; CDR3nt: TGTGCCAGCAGTTATGGAGGGAACACTGAAGCTTTCTTT
v_gene: TRBV5-1; j_gene: TRBJ2-1; d_gene: TRBD2; abundance: NA; CDR3aa: CASSSPGLAVHEQFF; CDR3nt: TGCGCCAGCAGCTCGCCGGGACTAGCTGTCCATGAGCAGTTCTTC
v_gene: TRBV7-3; j_gene: TRBJ1-6; d_gene: TRBD1; abundance: NA; CDR3aa: CASSLGTADSSPLHF; CDR3nt: TGTGCCAGCAGCCTCGGGACAGCCGATTCCTCACCCCTCCACTTT
v_gene: TRBV11-2; j_gene: TRBJ1-1; d_gene: NA; abundance: NA; CDR3aa: CASSLLHRDPVRVAFF; CDR3nt: TGTGCCAGCAGCTTACTTCACCGGGACCCTGTTAGGGTAGCTTTCTTT
v_gene: TRBV11-3; j_gene: TRBJ2-7; d_gene: NA; abundance: NA; CDR3aa: CASSPRDFKREEQYF; CDR3nt: TGTGCCAGCAGCCCCCGGGACTTCAAACGGGAGGAGCAGTACTTC
v_gene: TRBV7-2; j_gene: TRBJ1-4; d_gene: NA; abundance: once; CDR3aa: CASSERRWKPGHNNEKLFF; CDR3nt: TGTGCCAGCAGCGAAAGACGTTGGAAACCGGGACACAATAATGAAAAACTGTTTTTT
v_gene: TRBV7-9; j_gene: TRBJ2-7; d_gene: NA; abundance: NA; CDR3aa: CASSARGISSYEQYF; CDR3nt: TGTGCCAGCAGCGCCCGGGGCATTAGCTCCTACGAGCAGTACTTC
v_gene: TRBV3-1/TRBV3-2; j_gene: TRBJ2-4; d_gene: NA; abundance: NA; CDR3aa: CASSQDELAKNIQYF; CDR3nt: TGTGCCAGCAGCCAAGATGAGCTAGCCAAAAACATTCAGTACTTC
v_gene: TRBV7-2; j_gene: TRBJ2-2; d_gene: TRBD2; abundance: NA; CDR3aa: CASSQLTGGNGELFF; CDR3nt: TGTGCCAGCAGCCAACTCACGGGGGGGAACGGGGAGCTGTTTTTT
v_gene: TRBV10-3; j_gene: TRBJ2-1; d_gene: NA; abundance: NA; CDR3aa: CAISGWGDNEQFF; CDR3nt: TGTGCCATCAGTGGTTGGGGGGACAATGAGCAGTTCTTC
v_gene: TRBV9; j_gene: TRBJ2-2; d_gene: NA; abundance: NA; CDR3aa: CASSVQLVPGELFF; CDR3nt: TGTGCCAGCAGCGTCCAACTAGTTCCCGGGGAGCTGTTTTTT
v_gene: TRBV5-1; j_gene: TRBJ1-4; d_gene: NA; abundance: NA; CDR3aa: CASSLDAGPSEKLFF; CDR3nt: TGCGCCAGCAGCTTGGATGCAGGGCCAAGTGAAAAACTGTTTTTT
v_gene: TRBV20-1; j_gene: TRBJ2-1; d_gene: TRBD2; abundance: NA; CDR3aa: CSASFWTSGGEGQFF; CDR3nt: TGCAGTGCTAGTTTCTGGACTAGCGGGGGGGAGGGGCAGTTCTTC